Listed here are 21 T cell receptor beta chains from one sample, sequenced in a study of graft-versus-host responses after intestinal transplantation. The data were produced by immunoSEQ multiplex PCR, yet TCRdb's version contains in-frame clones alone and is incomplete. The data hold about 130,000 clones, with around 94% observed a single time. Their antigen targets remain unknown. The starting material was unstimulated CD4+ T cells sorted from spleen or lymph node cells, obtained before intestinal transplant. The receptors derive from a human donor who received an intestinal transplant.

This chain connects TRBV5-5 to TRBJ2-7; 8 bases match TRBD1. The CDR3 is 15 residues long. Trimming took 4 bases from V and 3 from J; bases not matched to a gene: 9. From germline, CDR1 is SGHKS and CDR2 YYEKEE (reference sequence). DNA for the CDR3: TGTGCCAGCAGCCTCTATCTGGGACAGGACTACGAGCAGTACTTC. Protein product: CASSLYLGQDYEQYF.

The chain recombines TRBV11-2 with TRBJ2-7, with 9 nucleotides matching TRBD1. CDR1 is SGHAT and CDR2 is FQNNGV in the germline V gene. This CDR3 spans 16 amino acids. Germline trimming cut 1 base from V and 1 base from J; bases unmatched to any gene: 5. CDR3 DNA sequence: TGTGCCAGCAGCTTAGGGACAGGGGCCGTTTCCTACGAGCAGTACTTC. Its translation is CASSLGTGAVSYEQYF. The variable domain in full, with the rest retrieved from reference TRBV11-2 and TRBJ2-7, is EAGVAQSPRYKIIEKRQSVAFWCNPISGHATLYWYQQILGQGPKLLIQFQNNGVVDDSQLPKDRFSAERLKGVDSTLKIQPAKLEDSAVYLCASSLGTGAVSYEQYFGPGTRLTVT.

The chain uses TRBV5-6 and TRBJ1-2; D gene unclear. The CDR3 sequence is 13 residues long. Germline V gene data show CDR1 as SGHDT and CDR2 as YYEEEE. Trimming left V 6 bases short and J 3 bases short, with 12 bases between. The CDR3 coding sequence is TGTGCCAGCACCCGCAAGGGAGACTATGGCTACACCTTC. This encodes CASTRKGDYGYTF.

This clone was seen more than once but under ten times. V is TRBV6-5 and J is TRBJ2-3; 9 bases fit TRBD2. V dropped 5 bases and J dropped 5; count of bases not matched to a gene: 5. Germline CDR1 MNHEY, CDR2 SVGAGI. This CDR3 is built from 14 residues. The CDR3 is CASSRGGAKDTQYF. The CDR3 DNA sequence: TGTGCCAGCAGTCGCGGGGGGGCCAAAGATACGCAGTATTTT.

The sample holds one count of this clone. V usage is TRBV19 and J usage is TRBJ2-1; D is undetermined. The CDR3 consists of 15 residues. Trimming shortened V by 6 bases and J by 3 bases, and 15 bases separated the two germline ends. CDR1 and CDR2 from the germline V gene are LNHDA and SQIVND (reference sequence). CDR3 bases: TGTGCCAGTAGCGATAGGGTTAGGGTCTACAATGAGCAGTTCTTC. Protein product: CASSDRVRVYNEQFF.

The chain links TRBV7-6 to TRBJ2-2; D may be TRBD1 or TRBD2 (5 bases each). V lost 4 bases and J 6 bases, leaving 15 bases between the germline ends. Germline lookup yields CDR1 SGHVS and CDR2 FNYEAQ. The CDR3 loop spans 15 amino acids. The CDR3 reads CASSSGTPGPGELFF. As DNA, the CDR3 is TGTGCCAGCAGCTCCGGGACCCCGGGACCCGGGGAGCTGTTTTTT.

This chain connects TRBV6-6 to TRBJ2-5; 7 bases agree with TRBD1. The germline CDR1 and CDR2 sequences are MNHNY and SVGAGI (reference sequence). The CDR3 is made up of 15 amino acids. The J segment lost 4 bases and the V segment lost 5 bases, leaving 10 bases of the junction unmatched. This chain's CDR3 is CASSDRARGGETQYF. CDR3 nucleotide sequence: TGTGCCAGCAGTGACAGGGCCCGAGGTGGAGAGACCCAGTACTTC.

The chain is built from TRBV11-2 and TRBJ2-3, with D maybe TRBD2 (6 bases). CDR1 SGHAT and CDR2 FQNNGV come from the germline V gene. The CDR3 length is 18 residues. Trimming left V 1 base short and J 0 bases short, with 17 bases between. In nucleotides, the CDR3 is TGTGCCAGCAGCTTAGGCCCTGGGTGGCGGGGAAGCACAGATACGCAGTATTTT. This gives the protein CASSLGPGWRGSTDTQYF.

The CDR3 DNA follows: TGTGCCAGTCAAGACAGGGGGTCGGGAGCTTTCTTT. Translation: CASQDRGSGAFF. The gene calls are TRBV19 and TRBJ1-1; TRBD1 aligns across 9 bases. V trimming: 8 bases; J trimming: 10 bases; junction bases outside the gene matches: 8. CDR3 length equals 12 residues. CDR1 is LNHDA, CDR2 SQIVND, per germline (reference sequence).

J is TRBJ2-2 and V is TRBV6-5; possibly TRBD2 for D (5 bases). The CDR3 is 15 residues long. V lost 0 bases, J lost 5 bases, and 10 bases lay in between. Germline V gene sequence: CDR1 MNHEY, CDR2 SVGAGI. CDR3 residues: CASSYSGRGTGELFF. Written as DNA, the CDR3 is TGTGCCAGCAGTTACTCAGGGCGCGGGACCGGGGAGCTGTTTTTT.

This chain connects TRBV25-1 to TRBJ1-3; TRBD1 matches 9 bases. The ends lost 4 bases at V and 0 bases at J; junction bases unmatched: 7. Germline-derived CDR1 and CDR2 are MGHDK and SYGVNS. The CDR3 spans 17 residues. The CDR3 region is CASSARDRDLSGNTIYF. The CDR3 nucleotides are TGTGCCAGCAGTGCCCGGGACAGGGATCTCTCTGGAAACACCATATATTTT. Based on the CDR3 plus reference TRBV25-1 and TRBJ1-3, the full variable domain is EADIYQTPRYLVIGTGKKITLECSQTMGHDKMYWYQQDPGMELHLIHYSYGVNSTEKGDLSSESTVSRIRTEHFPLTLESARPSHTSQYLCASSARDRDLSGNTIYFGEGSWLTVV.

This sequence joins TRBV21-1 and TRBJ1-5; TRBD1, the table's D call, lacks a check against the DNA. TRBV21-1 is termed a pseudogene. CDR3 length equals 17 residues. CDR3 coding DNA: TGTGCCAGCAGCACTCTTACAGGTGCTGGCGTGGGTCAGCCCCAGCATTTT. It specifies CASSTLTGAGVGQPQHF.

This chain uses TRBV5-1 with TRBJ1-1; D might be TRBD1 (5 bases). There are 16 residues in the CDR3. The V end was cut by 3 bases, the J end by 0 bases, with 15 bases between. The V gene's germline CDR1 is SGHRS and CDR2 YFSETQ. CDR3 loop: CASSSEGPRLNTEAFF. For the CDR3, the DNA is TGCGCCAGCAGCTCCGAGGGGCCGCGTTTGAACACTGAAGCTTTCTTT.

V is TRBV6-6 and J is TRBJ2-3; D remains ambiguous. Germline V lookup: CDR1 MNHNY, CDR2 SVGAGI (reference sequence). The CDR3 runs 14 residues. V was shortened by 1 base and J by 4 bases, with 9 bases between the two germline ends. Written as DNA, the CDR3 is TGTGCCAGCAGTTACTTCCCCGCGGCAGATACGCAGTATTTT. Translating gives CASSYFPAADTQYF.

V usage is TRBV11-2 and J usage is TRBJ1-1; 7 bases fit TRBD1. The CDR3 covers 14 residues. Germline V gene sequence: CDR1 SGHAT, CDR2 FQNNGV. V gave up 5 bases and J gave up 8 bases; unmatched junction bases: 11. The DNA for the CDR3 is TGTGCCAGCAGCCCCTTACAGGGGAGGAGGGAAGCTTTCTTT. This translates into CASSPLQGRREAFF.

The chain uses TRBV7-2 and TRBJ2-5, with 12 bases lining up with TRBD2. Germline lookup yields CDR1 SGHTA and CDR2 FQGNSA. This CDR3 contains 13 residues. V shed 5 bases and J 7 bases; nucleotides not matched to a gene: 2. CDR3 residues: CASSRGLAGTQYF. The CDR3 DNA reads TGTGCCAGCAGCCGGGGACTAGCGGGGACCCAGTACTTC.

The chain couples TRBV5-4 to TRBJ2-7; TRBD2 is a possible D gene (5 bases). Germline CDR1 and CDR2: SGHNT and YYREEE (reference sequence). This CDR3 comprises 14 residues. With 0 bases removed from V and 3 bases from J, the gap between germline ends came to 10 bases. CDR3 coding DNA: TGTGCCAGCAGCTTGGGAGGGTCGATCTACGAGCAGTACTTC. Its protein is CASSLGGSIYEQYF.

The chain uses TRBV18 and TRBJ1-4, with 7 bases matching TRBD1. The V gene's germline CDR1 is KGHSH and CDR2 LQKENI. The CDR3 consists of 14 residues. Losses at the gene ends were 4 bases for V and 7 bases for J; bases not matched to a gene: 6. CDR3 in amino acids: CASSLGGRPEKLFF. DNA of the CDR3: TGTGCCAGCTCACTAGGGGGCAGGCCTGAAAAACTGTTTTTT.

This chain uses TRBV19 with TRBJ1-4; 8 bases are a match to TRBD1. CDR1 LNHDA and CDR2 SQIVND come from the germline V gene (reference sequence). With 3 bases clipped from V and 9 bases from J, the junction kept 21 bases outside the gene matches. This CDR3 is built from 19 residues. In nucleotides, the CDR3 is TGTGCCAGTAGTATTCTCCCAGGACAGGGAGCTTCGGGGGGTAAAAAACTGTTTTTT. It codes for CASSILPGQGASGGKKLFF.

The chain combines TRBV5-1 with TRBJ1-2, with D tentatively TRBD1 (5 bases). V lost 0 bases to trimming and J lost 3 bases, with 9 bases between them. In germline, CDR1 is SGHRS, CDR2 YFSETQ. The CDR3 contains 14 residues. CDR3 amino acids: CASSLAGADYGYTF. The CDR3 bases are TGCGCCAGCAGCTTGGCCGGGGCGGACTATGGCTACACCTTC.

This clone was observed a single time. The chain recombines TRBV7-8 with TRBJ1-5; 8 bases line up with TRBD1. This CDR3 comprises 18 residues. Germline V gives CDR1 SGHVS, CDR2 FQNEAQ. J lost 0 bases, V lost 2 bases, and 9 bases had no gene match. The DNA for the CDR3 is TGTGCCAGCAGCTTACTATGGCAGGGGGCGGGTAGCAATCAGCCCCAGCATTTT. This sequence encodes CASSLLWQGAGSNQPQHF.